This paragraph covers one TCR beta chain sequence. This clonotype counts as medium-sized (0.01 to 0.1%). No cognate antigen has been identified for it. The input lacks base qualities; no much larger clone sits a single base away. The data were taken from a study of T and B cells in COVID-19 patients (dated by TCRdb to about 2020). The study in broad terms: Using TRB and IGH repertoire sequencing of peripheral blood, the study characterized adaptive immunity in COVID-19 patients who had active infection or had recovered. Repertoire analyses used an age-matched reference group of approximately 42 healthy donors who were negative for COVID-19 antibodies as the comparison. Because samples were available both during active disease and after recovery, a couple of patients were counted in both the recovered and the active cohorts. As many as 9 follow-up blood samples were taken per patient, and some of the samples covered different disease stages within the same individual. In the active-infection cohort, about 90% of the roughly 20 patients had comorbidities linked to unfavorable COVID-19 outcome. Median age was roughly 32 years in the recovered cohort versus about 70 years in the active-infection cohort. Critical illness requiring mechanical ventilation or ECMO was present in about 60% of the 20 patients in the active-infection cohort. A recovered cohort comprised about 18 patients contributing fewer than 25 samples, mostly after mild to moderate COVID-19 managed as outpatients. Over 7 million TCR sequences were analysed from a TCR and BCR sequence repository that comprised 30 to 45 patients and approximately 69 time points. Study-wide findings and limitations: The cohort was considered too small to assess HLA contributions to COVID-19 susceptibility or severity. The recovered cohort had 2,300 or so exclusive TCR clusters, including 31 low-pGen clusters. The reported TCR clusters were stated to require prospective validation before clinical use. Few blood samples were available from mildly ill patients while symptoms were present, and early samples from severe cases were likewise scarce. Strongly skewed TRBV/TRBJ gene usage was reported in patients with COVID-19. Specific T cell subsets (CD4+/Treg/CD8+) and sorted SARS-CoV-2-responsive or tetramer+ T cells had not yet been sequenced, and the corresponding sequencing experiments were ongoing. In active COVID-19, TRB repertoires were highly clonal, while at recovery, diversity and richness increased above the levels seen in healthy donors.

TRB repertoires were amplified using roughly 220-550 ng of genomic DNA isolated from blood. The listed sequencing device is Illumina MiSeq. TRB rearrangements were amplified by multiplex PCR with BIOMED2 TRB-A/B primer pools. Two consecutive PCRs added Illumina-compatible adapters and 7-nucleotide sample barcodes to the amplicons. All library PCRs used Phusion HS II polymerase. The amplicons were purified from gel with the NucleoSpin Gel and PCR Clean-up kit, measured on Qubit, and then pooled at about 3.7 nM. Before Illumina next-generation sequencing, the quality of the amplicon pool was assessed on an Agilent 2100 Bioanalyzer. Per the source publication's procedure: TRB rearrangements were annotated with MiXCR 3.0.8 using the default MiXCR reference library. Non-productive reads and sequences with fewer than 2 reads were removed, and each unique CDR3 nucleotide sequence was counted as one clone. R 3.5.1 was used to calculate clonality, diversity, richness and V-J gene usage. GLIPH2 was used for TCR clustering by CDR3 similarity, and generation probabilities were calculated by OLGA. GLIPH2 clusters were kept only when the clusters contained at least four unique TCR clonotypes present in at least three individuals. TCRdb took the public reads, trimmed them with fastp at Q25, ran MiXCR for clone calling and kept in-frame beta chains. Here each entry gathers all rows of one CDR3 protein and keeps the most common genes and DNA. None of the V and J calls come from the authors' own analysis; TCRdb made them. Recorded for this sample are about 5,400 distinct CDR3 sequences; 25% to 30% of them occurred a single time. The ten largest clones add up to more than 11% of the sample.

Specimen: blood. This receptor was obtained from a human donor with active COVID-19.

The DNA sequence is as follows: TGTGCCAGTTTAATAACGAGCGGGAGTGGCACAGATACGCAGTATTTT. The resulting protein is CASLITSGSGTDTQYF. This sequence uses TRBV19 and TRBJ2-3; the central 8 bases match TRBD2. Unmatched junction bases come to 11, with V trimmed by 8 bases and J by 1 base. From the germline V gene (reference sequence), CDR1 is LNHDA and CDR2 is SQIVND. From the cysteine through the phenylalanine, the CDR3 covers 16 amino acids. Only the CDR3 DNA stays, 48 bases, in frame from base 1.